The 17 T cell receptor beta chains below were found in one sample sequenced in a study of T-cell memory formation after mild COVID-19. TCRdb independently ran MiXCR on the 5' RACE reads; one entry per CDR3 protein. The data contain about 420,000 distinct CDR3 sequences, less than 25% of them singletons. The source material was PBMCs or a T cell subset sorted from them (not recorded which). Receptor source: an adult woman who had mild COVID-19 (a few samples of this study predate the infection). Cell type and time point are not known.

This clonotype was detected a few times. The chain couples TRBV9 to TRBJ2-6; TRBD2 agrees at 8 bases. CDR1 is SGDLS and CDR2 is YYNGEE in the germline V gene. The CDR3 has 17 amino acids. The V gene end was trimmed by 0 bases and the J gene end by 1 base; junction bases not matched to a gene: 3. For the CDR3, the DNA is TGTGCCAGCAGCGTAGCGGGGGGGAGTTCTGGGGCCAACGTCCTGACTTTC. Its protein is CASSVAGGSSGANVLTF.

This sequence joins TRBV24-1 and TRBJ1-1; TRBD1 aligns across 9 bases. Germline CDR1 KGHDR, CDR2 SFDVKD. This CDR3 is 18 amino acids long. Trimming took 1 base from V and 8 from J; bases not matched to a gene: 16. The CDR3 sequence is CATSDFENGTGMPREAFF. The CDR3 bases are TGTGCCACCAGTGATTTTGAGAATGGGACAGGGATGCCCCGCGAAGCTTTCTTT.

V gene TRBV23-1 combines with J gene TRBJ1-4; D gene unclear. TRBV23-1 counts as an open reading frame of uncertain function. CDR3 length: 16 amino acids. Between the trimmed V and J ends, which lost 0 bases and 9 bases, there was a span of 17 bases. The DNA for the CDR3 is TGCGCCAGCAGTCAATCGACGTCTCTTCTTAGGAAAAAACTGTTTTTT. Its translation is CASSQSTSLLRKKLFF.

The chain joins TRBV2 to TRBJ2-5; D gene unclear. Germline V gives CDR1 SNHLY, CDR2 FYNNEI. With 8 bases removed from V and 5 bases from J, the gap between germline ends came to 9 bases. CDR3 length: 11 residues. The chain's CDR3 is CASLMGETQYF. The CDR3 DNA reads as TGTGCCAGCTTAATGGGGGAGACCCAGTACTTC.

The J gene is TRBJ1-1, the V gene TRBV29-1, with 10 bases lining up with TRBD1. V dropped 3 bases and J dropped 5; count of bases not matched to a gene: 3. The CDR3 is made up of 13 amino acids. CDR1 SQVTM and CDR2 ANQGSEA come from the germline V gene. CDR3: CSVDDRGLTEAFF. Here the CDR3 DNA reads TGCAGCGTTGACGACAGGGGGCTTACTGAAGCTTTCTTT.

The CDR3 nucleotides are TGTGCCAGCAGTGATGGGGGACAGAACGAAAAACTGTTTTTT. As protein: CASSDGGQNEKLFF. The rearrangement links TRBV2 to TRBJ1-4, with TRBD1 identical over 7 bases. Germline loops: CDR1 SNHLY, CDR2 FYNNEI. V trimming: 3 bases; J trimming: 8 bases; junction bases outside the gene matches: 6. The length of the CDR3 is 14 residues. The full variable domain, its missing parts supplied by reference TRBV2 and TRBJ1-4, is EPEVTQTPSHQVTQMGQEVILRCVPISNHLYFYWYRQILGQKVEFLVSFYNNEISEKSEIFDDQFSVERPDGSNFTLKIRSTKLEDSAMYFCASSDGGQNEKLFFGSGTQLSVL.

The V call is TRBV3-1, the J call TRBJ2-7; D is perhaps TRBD1 (5 bases). This CDR3 is built from 16 residues. Germline assignment: CDR1 LGHDT and CDR2 YNNKEL (reference sequence). The V end lost 2 bases, the J end lost 3 bases, and 17 bases lay between the germline ends. Written as DNA, the CDR3 is TGTGCCAGCAGCCAACACAGGAGTGGGGTCAACTACGAGCAGTACTTC. Residues: CASSQHRSGVNYEQYF.

This clonotype was picked up a small number of times. The CDR3 loop reads CSVAGGSGEAFF. CDR3 nucleotides: TGCAGCGTTGCAGGAGGTAGTGGTGAAGCTTTCTTT. V usage is TRBV29-1 and J usage is TRBJ1-1; D not certain. Trimming cost V 4 bases and J 7 bases, with 13 bases left between them. The CDR3 extends over 12 amino acids. CDR1 and CDR2 (germline): SQVTM, ANQGSEA.

The genes are TRBV24-1 and TRBJ1-1; D is undetermined. Trimming shortened V by 4 bases and J by 4 bases, and 9 bases separated the two germline ends. Germline CDR1 KGHDR, CDR2 SFDVKD. This CDR3 spans 13 amino acids. The CDR3 is CATSDPGSTEAFF. DNA for the CDR3: TGTGCCACCAGTGACCCCGGGAGCACTGAAGCTTTCTTT.

This chain links TRBV5-1 with TRBJ2-1, with 8 bases matching TRBD2. The CDR3 loop spans 14 amino acids. Germline CDR1 reads SGHRS; CDR2 reads YFSETQ. The J segment lost 8 bases and the V segment lost 3 bases, leaving 7 bases of the junction unmatched. The CDR3 spells CASSSMTSVHEQFF. The CDR3 nucleotides read TGCGCCAGCAGCTCAATGACTAGCGTCCATGAGCAGTTCTTC.

The rearrangement joins TRBV6-5 to TRBJ2-1, with D perhaps TRBD1 or TRBD2 (5 bases each). This CDR3 spans 13 amino acids. Germline lookup yields CDR1 MNHEY and CDR2 SVGAGI. Trimming removed 6 bases at V and 8 bases at J, with 14 bases between. The CDR3 region has the DNA TGTGCCAGCAGACGGGACCCTTTGGATGAGCAGTTCTTC. This sequence encodes CASRRDPLDEQFF.

This clonotype has just a few counts. The gene calls are TRBV5-5 and TRBJ2-1, with 12 bases lining up with TRBD1. Looked up from germline, CDR1 is SGHKS and CDR2 is YYEKEE (reference sequence). The CDR3 sequence is 16 residues long. V lost 4 bases and J lost 4; bases outside the gene matches: 6. The CDR3 region is CASSPGQGALYNEQFF. The CDR3 DNA follows: TGTGCCAGCAGCCCGGGACAGGGGGCGCTTTACAATGAGCAGTTCTTC.

This clonotype occurred many times. CDR3 residues: CAWRQGDQPQHF. The DNA for the CDR3 is TGTGCCTGGAGGCAGGGGGATCAGCCCCAGCATTTT. This sequence joins TRBV30 and TRBJ1-5; 7 bases line up with TRBD1. V lost 3 bases, J lost 5 bases, and 1 base stayed unmatched. Germline CDR1 reads GTSNPN; CDR2 reads SVGIG (reference sequence). The CDR3 is made up of 12 amino acids.

This clonotype was found a few times. The rearrangement uses TRBV4-1 and TRBJ2-4; D not resolved. The CDR3 contains 15 residues. Trimming left V 1 base short and J 1 base short, with 8 bases between. The germline V gene has CDR1 MGHRA and CDR2 YSYEKL. Here the CDR3 reads CASSQVRMAKNIQYF. The CDR3 DNA reads as TGCGCCAGCAGCCAAGTTCGGATGGCCAAAAACATTCAGTACTTC.

The chain uses TRBV15 and TRBJ1-4; 8 bases are shared with TRBD1. This CDR3 region has 15 residues. The germline V gene encodes CDR1 LNHNV and CDR2 YYDKDF (reference sequence). V was clipped by 4 bases and J by 8 bases; unmatched bases: 9. CDR3 in DNA: TGTGCCACCAGCACGTCCAGGGGGCGCGGGGAAAAACTGTTTTTT. It yields the protein CATSTSRGRGEKLFF.

The chain couples TRBV6-5 to TRBJ1-1; D might be TRBD1 (5 bases). V lost 0 bases and J 1 base, leaving 6 bases between the germline ends. The CDR3 has 14 residues. Germline V gives CDR1 MNHEY, CDR2 SVGAGI. The CDR3 DNA follows: TGTGCCAGCAGTTACTCGGGGGAGAACACTGAAGCTTTCTTT. It is translated as CASSYSGENTEAFF.

The chain links TRBV21-1 to TRBJ2-7; the table names TRBD1, a call not compared with the DNA. TRBV21-1 is tagged as a pseudogene. This CDR3 is built from 14 residues. In DNA form, the CDR3 reads TGTGCCAGCACTCAATCGATCAGGGGGTACGAGCAGTACTTC. Translating gives CASTQSIRGYEQYF.